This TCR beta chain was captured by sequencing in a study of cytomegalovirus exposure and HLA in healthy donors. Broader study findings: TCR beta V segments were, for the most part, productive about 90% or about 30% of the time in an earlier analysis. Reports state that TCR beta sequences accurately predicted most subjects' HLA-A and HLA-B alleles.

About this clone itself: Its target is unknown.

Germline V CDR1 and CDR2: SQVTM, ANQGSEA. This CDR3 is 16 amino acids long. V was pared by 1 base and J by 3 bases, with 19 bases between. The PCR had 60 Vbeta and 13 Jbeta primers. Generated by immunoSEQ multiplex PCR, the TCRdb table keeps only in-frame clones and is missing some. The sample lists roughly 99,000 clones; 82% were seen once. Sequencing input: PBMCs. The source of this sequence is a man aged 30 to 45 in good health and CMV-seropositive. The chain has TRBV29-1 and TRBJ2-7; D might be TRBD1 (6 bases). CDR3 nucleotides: TGCAGCGTTGAAGGCGGTGGTACAGGGTCAAACTACGAGCAGTACTTC. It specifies CSVEGGGTGSNYEQYF.